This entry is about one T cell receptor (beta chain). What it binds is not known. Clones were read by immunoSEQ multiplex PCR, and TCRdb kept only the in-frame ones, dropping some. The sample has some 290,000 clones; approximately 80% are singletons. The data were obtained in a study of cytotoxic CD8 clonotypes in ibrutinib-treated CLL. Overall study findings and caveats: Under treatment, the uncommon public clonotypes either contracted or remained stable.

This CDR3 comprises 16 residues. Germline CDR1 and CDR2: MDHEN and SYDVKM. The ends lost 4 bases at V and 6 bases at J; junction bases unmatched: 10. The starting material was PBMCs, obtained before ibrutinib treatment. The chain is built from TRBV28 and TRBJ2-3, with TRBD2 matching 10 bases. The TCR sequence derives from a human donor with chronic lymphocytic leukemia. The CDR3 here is CASSYTGTSATDTQYF. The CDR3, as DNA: TGTGCCAGCAGTTATACCGGGACTAGCGCCACGGATACGCAGTATTTT.